This entry is about one TCR beta chain. A much larger clone lies one base from this, so it may be a read error. V was pared by 5 bases and J by 1 base, with 18 bases between. Germline-derived CDR1 and CDR2 are SGHAT and FQDESV (reference sequence). The CDR3 runs to 16 residues. This record comes from a study of metastatic and nonmetastatic thyroid tumors. Across the whole study: The comparison covered peripheral blood and tumor or nodule tissue in malignant and benign thyroid patients.

TCRdb re-analyzed the PCR reads through MiXCR. The data show around 35,000 clones, with around 17% seen just once and 3% to 4% held by the top ten. Thyroid surgery was preceded by no treatment in any patient. The chain employs TRBV11-1 and TRBJ2-7; perhaps D is TRBD1 or TRBD2 (6 bases each). The receptor was isolated from a female donor with papillary thyroid cancer or a benign thyroid nodule (not recorded which). Some clones in this sample may be carry-over from other donors' samples. Sequences were obtained from blood. This chain's CDR3 is CASSKGGGWSSYEQYF. The CDR3 DNA follows: TGTGCCAGCAGCAAGGGGGGTGGCTGGAGTTCCTACGAGCAGTACTTC. The entire variable domain, with the rest obtained from reference TRBV11-1 and TRBJ2-7, is as follows: EAEVAQSPRYKITEKSQAVAFWCDPISGHATLYWYRQILGQGPELLVQFQDESVVDDSQLPKDRFSAERLKGVDSTLKIQPAELGDSAMYLCASSKGGGWSSYEQYFGPGTRLTVT.